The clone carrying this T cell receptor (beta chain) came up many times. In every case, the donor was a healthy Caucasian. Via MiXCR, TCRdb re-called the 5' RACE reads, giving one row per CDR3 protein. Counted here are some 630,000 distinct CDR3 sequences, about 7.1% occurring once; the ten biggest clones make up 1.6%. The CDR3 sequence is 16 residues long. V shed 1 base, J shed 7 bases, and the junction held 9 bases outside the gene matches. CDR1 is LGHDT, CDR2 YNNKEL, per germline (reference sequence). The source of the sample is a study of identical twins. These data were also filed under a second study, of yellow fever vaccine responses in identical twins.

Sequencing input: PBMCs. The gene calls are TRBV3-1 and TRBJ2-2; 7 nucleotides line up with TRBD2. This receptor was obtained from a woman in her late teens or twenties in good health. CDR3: CASSQAVGGGIGELFF. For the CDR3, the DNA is TGTGCCAGCAGCCAAGCTGTGGGCGGGGGAATCGGGGAGCTGTTTTTT.